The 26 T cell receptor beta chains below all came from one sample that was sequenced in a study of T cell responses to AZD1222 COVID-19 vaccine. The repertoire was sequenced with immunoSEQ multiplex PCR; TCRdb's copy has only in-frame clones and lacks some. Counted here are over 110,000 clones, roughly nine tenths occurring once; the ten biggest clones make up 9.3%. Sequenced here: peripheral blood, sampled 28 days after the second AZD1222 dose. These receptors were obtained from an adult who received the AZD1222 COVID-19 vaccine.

The chain's CDR3 is CASSDPLVRAGVAKNIQYF. As DNA, the CDR3 is TGTGCCAGCAGTGACCCCTTAGTGAGGGCTGGAGTAGCCAAAAACATTCAGTACTTC. J is TRBJ2-4 and V is TRBV6-1; D is possibly TRBD2 (5 bases). Trimming stripped 3 bases from V and 0 bases from J, with 21 bases between. Germline V gene data show CDR1 as MNHNS and CDR2 as SASEGT. CDR3 length: 19 amino acids.

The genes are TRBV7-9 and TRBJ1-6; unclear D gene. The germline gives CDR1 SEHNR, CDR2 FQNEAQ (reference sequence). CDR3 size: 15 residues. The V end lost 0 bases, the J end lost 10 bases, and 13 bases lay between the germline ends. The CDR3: CASSLAALVGSPLHF. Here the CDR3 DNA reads TGTGCCAGCAGCTTAGCGGCACTGGTCGGCTCACCCCTCCACTTT.

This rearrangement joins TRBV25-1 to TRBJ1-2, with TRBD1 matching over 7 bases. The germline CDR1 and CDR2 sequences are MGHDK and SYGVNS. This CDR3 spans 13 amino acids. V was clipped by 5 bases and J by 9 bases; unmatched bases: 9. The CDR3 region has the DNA TGTGCCAGCAGTTCCACAGGGGTCAGTCGCTACACCTTC. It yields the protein CASSSTGVSRYTF.

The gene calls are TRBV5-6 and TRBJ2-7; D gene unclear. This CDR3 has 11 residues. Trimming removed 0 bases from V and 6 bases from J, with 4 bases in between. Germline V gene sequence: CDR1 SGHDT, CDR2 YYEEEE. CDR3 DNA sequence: TGTGCCAGCAGCTTGGGCGGCGAGCAGTACGTC. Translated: CASSLGGEQYV.

The CDR3 DNA follows: TGTGCCAGCAGTTCACTCATGAACACTGAAGCTTTCTTT. Its translation is CASSSLMNTEAFF. The rearrangement joins TRBV12-3 or TRBV12-4 to TRBJ1-1, with D unresolved. This CDR3 is built from 13 residues. V dropped 4 bases and J dropped 0 bases, with 6 bases sitting between them.

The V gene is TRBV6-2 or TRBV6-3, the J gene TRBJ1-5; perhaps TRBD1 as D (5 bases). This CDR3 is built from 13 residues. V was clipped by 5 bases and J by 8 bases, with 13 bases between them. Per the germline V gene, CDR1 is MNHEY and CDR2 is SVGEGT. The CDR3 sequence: CASSTPGGEPQHF. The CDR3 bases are TGTGCCAGCAGTACCCCCGGAGGGGAGCCCCAGCATTTT.

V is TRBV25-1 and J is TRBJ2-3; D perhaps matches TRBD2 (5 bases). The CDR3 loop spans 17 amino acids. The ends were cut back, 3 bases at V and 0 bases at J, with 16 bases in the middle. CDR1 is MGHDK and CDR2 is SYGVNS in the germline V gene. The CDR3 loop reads CASSDYRGPASTDTQYF. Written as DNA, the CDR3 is TGTGCCAGCAGTGATTATCGAGGGCCGGCTAGCACAGATACGCAGTATTTT.

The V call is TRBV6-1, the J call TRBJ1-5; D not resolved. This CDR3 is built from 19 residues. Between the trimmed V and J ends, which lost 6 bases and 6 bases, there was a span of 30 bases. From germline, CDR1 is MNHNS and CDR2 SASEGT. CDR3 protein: CASSETRPGRYALGQPQHF. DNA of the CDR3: TGTGCCAGCAGCGAAACCCGACCCGGACGATATGCTCTCGGTCAGCCCCAGCATTTT.

CDR3 sequence: CASSTTGLGTEAFF. CDR3 coding DNA: TGTGCCAGCAGTACCACGGGGCTGGGCACTGAAGCTTTCTTT. This chain uses TRBV6-5 with TRBJ1-1, with D tentatively TRBD1 (5 bases). The CDR3 consists of 14 residues. Looked up from germline, CDR1 is MNHEY and CDR2 is SVGAGI. The V end was cut by 5 bases, the J end by 4 bases, with 14 bases between.

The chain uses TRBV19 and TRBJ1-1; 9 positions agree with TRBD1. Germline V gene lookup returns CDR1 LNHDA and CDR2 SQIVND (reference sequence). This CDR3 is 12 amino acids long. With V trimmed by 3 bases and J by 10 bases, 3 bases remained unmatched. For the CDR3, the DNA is TGTGCCAGTAGTATGACAGGGGGGGTAGCTTTCTTT. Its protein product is CASSMTGGVAFF.

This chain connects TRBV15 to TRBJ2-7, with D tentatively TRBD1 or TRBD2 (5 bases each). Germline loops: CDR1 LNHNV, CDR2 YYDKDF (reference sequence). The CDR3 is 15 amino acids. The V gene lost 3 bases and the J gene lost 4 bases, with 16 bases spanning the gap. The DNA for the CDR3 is TGTGCCACCAGCAGTCCAGGGTTAAGGGAGTACGAGCAGTACTTC. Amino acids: CATSSPGLREYEQYF. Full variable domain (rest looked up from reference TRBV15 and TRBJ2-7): DAMVIQNPRYQVTQFGKPVTLSCSQTLNHNVMYWYQQKSSQAPKLLFHYYDKDFNNEADTPDNFQSRRPNTSFCFLDIRSPGLGDTAMYLCATSSPGLREYEQYFGPGTRLTVT.

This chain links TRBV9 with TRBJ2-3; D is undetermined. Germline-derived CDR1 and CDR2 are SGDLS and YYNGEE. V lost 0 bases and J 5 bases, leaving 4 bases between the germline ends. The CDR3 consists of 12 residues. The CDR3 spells CASSVGVDTQYF. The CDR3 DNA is TGTGCCAGCAGCGTAGGGGTAGATACGCAGTATTTT.

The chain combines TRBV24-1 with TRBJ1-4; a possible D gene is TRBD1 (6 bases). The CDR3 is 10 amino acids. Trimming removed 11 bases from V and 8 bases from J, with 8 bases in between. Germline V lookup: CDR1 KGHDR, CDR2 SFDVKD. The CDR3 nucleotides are TGTGCCAGGGGGCAAGAAAAACTGTTTTTT. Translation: CARGQEKLFF.

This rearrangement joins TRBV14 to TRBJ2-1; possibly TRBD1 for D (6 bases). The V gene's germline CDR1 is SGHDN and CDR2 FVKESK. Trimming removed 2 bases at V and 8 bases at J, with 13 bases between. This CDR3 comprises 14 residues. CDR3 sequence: CASSQTGTPYEQFF. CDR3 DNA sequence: TGTGCCAGCAGCCAAACCGGGACACCGTATGAGCAGTTCTTC.

Written as DNA, the CDR3 is TGTGCCAGCAGTTCTGGACAGGGTCGGTCCTACGAGCAGTACTTC. It yields the protein CASSSGQGRSYEQYF. J is TRBJ2-7 and V is TRBV27; 8 bases align to TRBD1. V gave up 4 bases and J gave up 1 base; unmatched junction bases: 6. Germline assignment: CDR1 MNHEY and CDR2 SMNVEV (reference sequence). This CDR3 is 15 amino acids long.

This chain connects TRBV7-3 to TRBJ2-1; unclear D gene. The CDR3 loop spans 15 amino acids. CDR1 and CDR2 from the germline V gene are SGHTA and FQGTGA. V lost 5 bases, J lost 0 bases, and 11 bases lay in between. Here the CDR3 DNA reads TGTGCCAGCAGCCCCATAGGTAGCTCCTACAATGAGCAGTTCTTC. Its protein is CASSPIGSSYNEQFF. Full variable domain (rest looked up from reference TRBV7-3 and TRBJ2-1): GAGVSQTPSNKVTEKGKYVELRCDPISGHTALYWYRQSLGQGPEFLIYFQGTGAADDSGLPNDRFFAVRPEGSVSTLKIQRTERGDSAVYLCASSPIGSSYNEQFFGPGTRLTVL.

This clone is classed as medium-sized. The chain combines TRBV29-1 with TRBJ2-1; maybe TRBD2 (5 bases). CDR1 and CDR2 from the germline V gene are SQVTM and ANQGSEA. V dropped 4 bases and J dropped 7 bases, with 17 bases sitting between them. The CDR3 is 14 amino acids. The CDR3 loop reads CSVARAEVRNEQFF. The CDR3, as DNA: TGCAGCGTTGCTAGAGCGGAGGTGAGGAATGAGCAGTTCTTC.

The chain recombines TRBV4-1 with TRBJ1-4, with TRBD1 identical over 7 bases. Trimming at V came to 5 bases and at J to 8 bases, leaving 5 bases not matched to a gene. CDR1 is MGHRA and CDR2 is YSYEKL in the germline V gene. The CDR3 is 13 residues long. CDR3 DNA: TGCGCCAGCAGCTTGACAGGGTCCGAAAAACTGTTTTTT. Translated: CASSLTGSEKLFF.

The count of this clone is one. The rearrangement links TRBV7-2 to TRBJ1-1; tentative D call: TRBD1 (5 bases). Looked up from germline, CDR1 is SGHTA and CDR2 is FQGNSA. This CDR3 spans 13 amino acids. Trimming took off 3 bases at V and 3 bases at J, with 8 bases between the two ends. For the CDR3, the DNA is TGTGCCAGCAGCTTCGACAGTTACACTGAAGCTTTCTTT. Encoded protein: CASSFDSYTEAFF.

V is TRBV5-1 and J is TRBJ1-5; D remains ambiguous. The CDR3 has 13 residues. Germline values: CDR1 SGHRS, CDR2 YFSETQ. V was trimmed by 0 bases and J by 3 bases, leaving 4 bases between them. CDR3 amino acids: CASSLDTNQPQHF. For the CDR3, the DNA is TGCGCCAGCAGCTTGGACACCAATCAGCCCCAGCATTTT.

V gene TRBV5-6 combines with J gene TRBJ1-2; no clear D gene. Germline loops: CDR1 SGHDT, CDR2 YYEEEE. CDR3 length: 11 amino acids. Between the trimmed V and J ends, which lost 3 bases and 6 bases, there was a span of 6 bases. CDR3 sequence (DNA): TGTGCCAGCAGCTCCTTAAATGGCTACACCTTC. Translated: CASSSLNGYTF.

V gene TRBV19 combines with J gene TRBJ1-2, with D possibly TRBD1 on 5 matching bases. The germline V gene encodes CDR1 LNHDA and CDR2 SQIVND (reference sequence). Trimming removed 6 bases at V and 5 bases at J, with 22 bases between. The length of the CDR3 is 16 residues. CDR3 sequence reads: CASRTSGGLESYGYTF. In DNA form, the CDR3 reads TGTGCCAGTAGAACGTCGGGGGGTCTCGAGTCGTATGGCTACACCTTC.

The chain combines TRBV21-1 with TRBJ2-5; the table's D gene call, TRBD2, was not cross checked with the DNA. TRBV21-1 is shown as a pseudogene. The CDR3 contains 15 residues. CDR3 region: CASSKASGAHQTQYF. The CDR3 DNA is TGTGCCAGCAGCAAAGCTAGCGGGGCCCATCAGACCCAGTACTTC.

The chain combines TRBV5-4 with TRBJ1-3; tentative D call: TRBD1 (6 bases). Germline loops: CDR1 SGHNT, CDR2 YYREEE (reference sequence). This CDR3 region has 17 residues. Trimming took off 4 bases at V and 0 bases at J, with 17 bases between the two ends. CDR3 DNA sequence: TGTGCCAGCAGCCCCGGGGCAGGGGCTCTCTCTGGAAACACCATATATTTT. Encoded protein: CASSPGAGALSGNTIYF.

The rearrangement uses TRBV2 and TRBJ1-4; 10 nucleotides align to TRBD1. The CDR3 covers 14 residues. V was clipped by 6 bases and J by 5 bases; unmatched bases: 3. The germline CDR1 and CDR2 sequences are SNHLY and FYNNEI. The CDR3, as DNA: TGTGCCAGCAGGGTGGGACAGGGGAATGAAAAACTGTTTTTT. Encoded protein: CASRVGQGNEKLFF. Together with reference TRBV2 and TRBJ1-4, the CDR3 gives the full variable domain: EPEVTQTPSHQVTQMGQEVILRCVPISNHLYFYWYRQILGQKVEFLVSFYNNEISEKSEIFDDQFSVERPDGSNFTLKIRSTKLEDSAMYFCASRVGQGNEKLFFGSGTQLSVL.

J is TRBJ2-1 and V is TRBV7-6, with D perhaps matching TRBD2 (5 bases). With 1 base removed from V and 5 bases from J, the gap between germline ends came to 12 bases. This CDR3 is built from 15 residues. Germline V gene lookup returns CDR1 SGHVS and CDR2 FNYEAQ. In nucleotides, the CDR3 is TGTGCCAGCAGCTTAGGGTGGGAGAGGAACAATGAGCAGTTCTTC. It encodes CASSLGWERNNEQFF.